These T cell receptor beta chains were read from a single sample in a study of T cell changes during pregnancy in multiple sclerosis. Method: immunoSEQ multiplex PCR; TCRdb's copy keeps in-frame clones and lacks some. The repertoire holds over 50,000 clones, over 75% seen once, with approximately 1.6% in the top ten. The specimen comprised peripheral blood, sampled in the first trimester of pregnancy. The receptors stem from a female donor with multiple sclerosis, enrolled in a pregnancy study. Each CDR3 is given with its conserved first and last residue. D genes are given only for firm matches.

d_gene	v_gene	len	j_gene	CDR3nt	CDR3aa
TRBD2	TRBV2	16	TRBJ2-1	TGTGCCAGCAGTGACGGGCTAGCGGGAAACTACAATGAGCAGTTCTTC	CASSDGLAGNYNEQFF
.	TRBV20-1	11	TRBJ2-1	TGCAGTGCTAGAACTAGCAATGAGCAGTTCTTC	CSARTSNEQFF
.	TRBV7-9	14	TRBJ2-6	TGTGCCAGCAGCTTGAGCACTGGGGCCAACGTCCTGACTTTC	CASSLSTGANVLTF
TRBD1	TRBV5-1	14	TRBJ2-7	TGCGCCAGCAGCAACAGGGACAGATCCTACGAGCAGTACTTC	CASSNRDRSYEQYF
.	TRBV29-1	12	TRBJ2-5	TGCAGCGCCACTTCCGGGGAAGAGACCCAGTACTTC	CSATSGEETQYF
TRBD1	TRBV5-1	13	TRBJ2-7	TGCGCCAGCAGCTTTGGACAGGAATACGAGCAGTACTTC	CASSFGQEYEQYF
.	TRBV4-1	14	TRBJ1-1	TGCGCCAGCAGCCAAGAATGGGCAGGGCCGGAAGCTTTCTTT	CASSQEWAGPEAFF
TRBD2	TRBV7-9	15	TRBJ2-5	TGTGCCAGCCGGTACGCCGCGGGGGTCCAAGAGACCCAGTACTTC	CASRYAAGVQETQYF
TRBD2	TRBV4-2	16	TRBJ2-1	TGTGCCAGCAGCCCCCTCCCGGGACTACGCCTCAATGAGCAGTTCTTC	CASSPLPGLRLNEQFF
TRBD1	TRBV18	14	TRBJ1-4	TGTGCCAGCTCCCCGACAGGGGCTAATGAAAAACTGTTTTTT	CASSPTGANEKLFF
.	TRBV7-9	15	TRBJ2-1	TGTGCCAGCAGCTTAGCGCGGGAAGAACGTCATGAGCAGTTCTTC	CASSLAREERHEQFF
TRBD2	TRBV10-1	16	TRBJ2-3	TGCGCCAGCAGTGAGCCTGGACTAGCGGGCACAGATACGCAGTATTTT	CASSEPGLAGTDTQYF
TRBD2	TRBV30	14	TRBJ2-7	TGTGCCTGGAGTGTACTAGCGGAGCCCTACGAGCAGTACTTC	CAWSVLAEPYEQYF
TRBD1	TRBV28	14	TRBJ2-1	TGTGCCAGCAGGCTTCTGGGACAGCCCAATGAGCAGTTCTTC	CASRLLGQPNEQFF
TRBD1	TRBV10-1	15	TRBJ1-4	TGCGCCAGCCGAAAAACGGGGGACAGGGGCGAAAAACTGTTTTTT	CASRKTGDRGEKLFF
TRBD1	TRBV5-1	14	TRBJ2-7	TGCGCCAGCAGCTTCCCCGGACAGGGGGCAGGCTTGGACTTC	CASSFPGQGAGLDF